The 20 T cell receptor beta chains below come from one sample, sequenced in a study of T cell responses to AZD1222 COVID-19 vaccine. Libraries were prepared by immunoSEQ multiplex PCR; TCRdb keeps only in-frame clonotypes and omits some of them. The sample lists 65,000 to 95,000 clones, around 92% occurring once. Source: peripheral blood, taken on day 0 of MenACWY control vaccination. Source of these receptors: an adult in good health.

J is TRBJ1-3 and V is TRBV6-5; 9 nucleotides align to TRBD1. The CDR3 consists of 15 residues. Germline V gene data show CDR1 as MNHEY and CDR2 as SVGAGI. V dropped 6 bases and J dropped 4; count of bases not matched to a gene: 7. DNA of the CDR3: TGTGCCAGCAGACGGGACAGGGCGTCCGGAAACACCATATATTTT. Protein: CASRRDRASGNTIYF.

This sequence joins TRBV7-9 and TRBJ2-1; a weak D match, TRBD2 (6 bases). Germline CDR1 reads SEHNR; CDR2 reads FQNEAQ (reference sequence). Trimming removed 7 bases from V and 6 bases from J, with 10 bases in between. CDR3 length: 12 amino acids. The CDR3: CASTGTLNEQFF. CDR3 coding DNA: TGTGCCAGCACCGGGACTCTCAATGAGCAGTTCTTC.

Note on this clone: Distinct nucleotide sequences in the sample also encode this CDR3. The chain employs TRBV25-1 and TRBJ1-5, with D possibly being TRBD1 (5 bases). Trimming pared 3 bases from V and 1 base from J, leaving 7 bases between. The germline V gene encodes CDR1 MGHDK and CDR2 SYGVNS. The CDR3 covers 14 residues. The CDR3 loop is CASSDAGSNQPQHF. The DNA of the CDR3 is TGTGCCAGCAGTGATGCAGGGAGCAATCAGCCCCAGCATTTT.

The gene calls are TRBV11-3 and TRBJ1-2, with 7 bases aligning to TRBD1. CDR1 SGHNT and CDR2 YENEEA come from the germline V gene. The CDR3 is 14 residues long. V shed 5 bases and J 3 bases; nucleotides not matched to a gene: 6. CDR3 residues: CASSGRTGDYGYTF. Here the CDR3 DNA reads TGTGCCAGCAGCGGAAGGACAGGTGACTATGGCTACACCTTC.

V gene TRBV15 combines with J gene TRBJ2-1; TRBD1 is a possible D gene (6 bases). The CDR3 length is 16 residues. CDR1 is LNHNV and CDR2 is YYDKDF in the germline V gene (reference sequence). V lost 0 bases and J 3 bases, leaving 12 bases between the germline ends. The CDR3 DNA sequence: TGTGCCACCAGCAGAGAGGGGGACAATCTCTACAATGAGCAGTTCTTC. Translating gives CATSREGDNLYNEQFF. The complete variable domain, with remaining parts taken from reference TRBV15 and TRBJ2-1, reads DAMVIQNPRYQVTQFGKPVTLSCSQTLNHNVMYWYQQKSSQAPKLLFHYYDKDFNNEADTPDNFQSRRPNTSFCFLDIRSPGLGDTAMYLCATSREGDNLYNEQFFGPGTRLTVL.

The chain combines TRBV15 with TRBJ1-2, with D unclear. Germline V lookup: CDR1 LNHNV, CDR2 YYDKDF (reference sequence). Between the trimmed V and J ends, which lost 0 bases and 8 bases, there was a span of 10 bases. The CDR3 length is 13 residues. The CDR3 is CATSRDRAGGYTF. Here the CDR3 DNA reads TGTGCCACCAGCAGAGATAGGGCGGGCGGCTACACCTTC.

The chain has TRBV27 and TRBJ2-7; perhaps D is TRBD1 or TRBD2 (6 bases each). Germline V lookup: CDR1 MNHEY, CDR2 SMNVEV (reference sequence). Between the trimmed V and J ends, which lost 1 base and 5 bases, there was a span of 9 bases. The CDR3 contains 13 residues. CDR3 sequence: CASSLWGANEQYF. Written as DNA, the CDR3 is TGTGCCAGCAGTTTATGGGGGGCCAACGAGCAGTACTTC.

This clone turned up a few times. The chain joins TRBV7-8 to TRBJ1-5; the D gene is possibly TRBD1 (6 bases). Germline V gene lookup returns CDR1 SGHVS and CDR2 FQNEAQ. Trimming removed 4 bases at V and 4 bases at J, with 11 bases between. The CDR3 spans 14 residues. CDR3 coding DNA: TGTGCCAGCAGCTCTCTAGGGGGGAATCAGCCCCAGCATTTT. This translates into CASSSLGGNQPQHF. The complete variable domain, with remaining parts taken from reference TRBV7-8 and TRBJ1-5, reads GAGVSQSPRYKVAKRGQDVALRCDPISGHVSLFWYQQALGQGPEFLTYFQNEAQLDKSGLPSDRFFAERPEGSVSTLKIQRTQQEDSAVYLCASSSLGGNQPQHFGDGTRLSIL.

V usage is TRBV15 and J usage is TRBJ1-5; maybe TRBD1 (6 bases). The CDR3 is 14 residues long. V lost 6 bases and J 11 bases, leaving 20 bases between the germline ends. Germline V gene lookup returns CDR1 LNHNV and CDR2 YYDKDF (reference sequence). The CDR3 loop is CATRAGHGRGAQHF. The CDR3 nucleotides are TGTGCCACCAGGGCGGGACACGGAAGGGGGGCCCAGCATTTT.

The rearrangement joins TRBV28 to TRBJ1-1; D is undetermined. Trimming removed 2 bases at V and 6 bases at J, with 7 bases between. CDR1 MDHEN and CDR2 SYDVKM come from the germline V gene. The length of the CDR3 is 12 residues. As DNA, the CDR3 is TGTGCCAGCAGTTTACTCGGGGCTGAAGCTTTCTTT. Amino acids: CASSLLGAEAFF.

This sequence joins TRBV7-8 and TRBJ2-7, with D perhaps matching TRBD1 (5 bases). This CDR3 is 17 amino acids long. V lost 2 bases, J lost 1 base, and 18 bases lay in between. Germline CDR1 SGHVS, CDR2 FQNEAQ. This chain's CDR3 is CASSLSRVGQGSYEQYF. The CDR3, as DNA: TGTGCCAGCAGCTTATCCCGCGTCGGGCAGGGTTCCTACGAGCAGTACTTC.

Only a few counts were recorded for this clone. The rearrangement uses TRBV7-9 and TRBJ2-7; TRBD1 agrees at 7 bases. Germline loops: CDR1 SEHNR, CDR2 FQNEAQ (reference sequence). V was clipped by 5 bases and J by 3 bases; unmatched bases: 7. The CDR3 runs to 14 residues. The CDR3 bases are TGTGCCAGCAGCCGGGACAGCGCCTACTACGAGCAGTACTTC. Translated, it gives CASSRDSAYYEQYF.

This CDR3 reads CASLRAINNEQFF. The CDR3 DNA sequence: TGTGCCAGCTTAAGGGCAATCAACAATGAGCAGTTCTTC. This sequence joins TRBV28 and TRBJ2-1, with D uncertain. The germline gives CDR1 MDHEN, CDR2 SYDVKM. Trimming stripped 8 bases from V and 5 bases from J, with 13 bases between. This CDR3 has 13 amino acids.

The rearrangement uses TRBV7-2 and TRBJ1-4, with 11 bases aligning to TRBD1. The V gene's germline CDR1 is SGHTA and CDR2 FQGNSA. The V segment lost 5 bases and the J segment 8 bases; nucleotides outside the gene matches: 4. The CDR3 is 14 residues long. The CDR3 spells CASSRDRGFEKLFF. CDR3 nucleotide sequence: TGTGCCAGCAGCCGGGACAGGGGGTTCGAAAAACTGTTTTTT.

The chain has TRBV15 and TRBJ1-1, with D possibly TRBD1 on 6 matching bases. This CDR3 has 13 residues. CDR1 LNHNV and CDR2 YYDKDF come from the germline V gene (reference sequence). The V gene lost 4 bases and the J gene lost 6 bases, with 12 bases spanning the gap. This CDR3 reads CATSKEQGSEAFF. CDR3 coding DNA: TGTGCCACCAGCAAAGAACAGGGATCTGAAGCTTTCTTT.

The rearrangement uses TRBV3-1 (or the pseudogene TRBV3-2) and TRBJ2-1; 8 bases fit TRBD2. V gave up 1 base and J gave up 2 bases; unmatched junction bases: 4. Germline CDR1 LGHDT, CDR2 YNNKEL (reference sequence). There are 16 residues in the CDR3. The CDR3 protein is CASSQVPAGAYNEQFF. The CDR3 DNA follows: TGTGCCAGCAGCCAAGTTCCAGCGGGAGCCTACAATGAGCAGTTCTTC.

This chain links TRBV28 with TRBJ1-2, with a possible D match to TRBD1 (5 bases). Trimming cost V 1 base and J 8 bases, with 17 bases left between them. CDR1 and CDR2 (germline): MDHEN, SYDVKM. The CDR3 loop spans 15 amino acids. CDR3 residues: CASSLFRQGRKGYTF. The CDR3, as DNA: TGTGCCAGCAGTTTATTTCGCCAGGGAAGGAAGGGCTACACCTTC.

The CDR3 is CASSPTTATNEQFF. In DNA, the CDR3 is TGTGCCAGCAGCCCAACGACAGCTACGAATGAGCAGTTCTTC. This rearrangement joins TRBV14 to TRBJ2-1; the D gene is possibly TRBD1 (5 bases). Germline CDR1 reads SGHDN; CDR2 reads FVKESK. The ends were cut back, 4 bases at V and 7 bases at J, with 14 bases in the middle. There are 14 residues in the CDR3.

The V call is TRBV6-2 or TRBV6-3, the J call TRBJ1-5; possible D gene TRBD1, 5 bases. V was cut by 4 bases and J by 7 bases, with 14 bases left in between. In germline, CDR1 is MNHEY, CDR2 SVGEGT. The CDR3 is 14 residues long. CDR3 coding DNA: TGTGCCAGCAGTTCCGACGGGGCGAGGCAGCCCCAGCATTTT. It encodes CASSSDGARQPQHF.

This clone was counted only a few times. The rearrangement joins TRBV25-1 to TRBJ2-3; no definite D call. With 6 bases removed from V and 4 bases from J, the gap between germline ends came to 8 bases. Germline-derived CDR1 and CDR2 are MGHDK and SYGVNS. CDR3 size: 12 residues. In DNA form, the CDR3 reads TGTGCCAGCAGGAGATCCCCAGATACGCAGTATTTT. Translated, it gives CASRRSPDTQYF.